This T cell receptor (beta chain) is from a study of blood T cell repertoires in COVID-19. V lost 3 bases to trimming and J lost 3 bases, with 15 bases between them. The CDR3 consists of 15 residues. Germline-derived CDR1 and CDR2 are SGHAT and FQDESV (reference sequence). As originally analysed: Reference gene primer amplification in the assay estimated nucleated cell counts. Data came from immunoSEQ multiplex PCR; TCRdb stores just in-frame clones and leaves some out. The DNA gave D and trimming, while V, J and clone size come from that table. The sample carries 70,000 to 95,000 clones, 88% recorded once.

The specimen sequenced was peripheral blood. The chain is built from TRBV11-1 and TRBJ2-7; perhaps TRBD2 as D (5 bases). The receptor comes from a woman at least 80 years old with active COVID-19. The CDR3: CASSFPPRGFYEQYF. The CDR3 DNA reads as TGTGCCAGCAGCTTTCCCCCACGGGGTTTCTACGAGCAGTACTTC.